This T cell receptor beta chain stems from a study of neurological immune-mediated disorders. 2 million PBMCs stored at -80 C were the source of the unsorted libraries. The CDR3 totals 16 residues. The germline CDR1 and CDR2 sequences are DFQATT and SNEGSKA (reference sequence). Germline trimming cut 0 bases from V and 5 bases from J; bases unmatched to any gene: 12. Study-wide points: The greatest degree of TCR clonal expansion was observed in HTLV-1-associated myelopathy, with the lowest in multiple sclerosis, below that of healthy controls. Because no CDR3 amino acid sequences were shared across subjects by expanded clones, private repertoires were suggested in all groups.

Ten or more counts support this clonotype. Antigen specificity is unknown. Template-switch 5'RACE cDNA synthesis added a 10-nucleotide unique molecular identifier. MiXCR was run by TCRdb on the 5' RACE reads, yielding one entry per CDR3 protein. The sample lists tens of thousands of distinct CDR3 sequences, approximately 12% occurring once. The specimen was PBMCs. The sequence was collected from a female donor in good health. This rearrangement joins TRBV20-1 to TRBJ2-5, with 7 nucleotides matching TRBD1. CDR3 bases: TGCAGTGCTAGAGATCTATCCACAGGGGCTTTGGAGACCCAGTACTTC. Translation: CSARDLSTGALETQYF.